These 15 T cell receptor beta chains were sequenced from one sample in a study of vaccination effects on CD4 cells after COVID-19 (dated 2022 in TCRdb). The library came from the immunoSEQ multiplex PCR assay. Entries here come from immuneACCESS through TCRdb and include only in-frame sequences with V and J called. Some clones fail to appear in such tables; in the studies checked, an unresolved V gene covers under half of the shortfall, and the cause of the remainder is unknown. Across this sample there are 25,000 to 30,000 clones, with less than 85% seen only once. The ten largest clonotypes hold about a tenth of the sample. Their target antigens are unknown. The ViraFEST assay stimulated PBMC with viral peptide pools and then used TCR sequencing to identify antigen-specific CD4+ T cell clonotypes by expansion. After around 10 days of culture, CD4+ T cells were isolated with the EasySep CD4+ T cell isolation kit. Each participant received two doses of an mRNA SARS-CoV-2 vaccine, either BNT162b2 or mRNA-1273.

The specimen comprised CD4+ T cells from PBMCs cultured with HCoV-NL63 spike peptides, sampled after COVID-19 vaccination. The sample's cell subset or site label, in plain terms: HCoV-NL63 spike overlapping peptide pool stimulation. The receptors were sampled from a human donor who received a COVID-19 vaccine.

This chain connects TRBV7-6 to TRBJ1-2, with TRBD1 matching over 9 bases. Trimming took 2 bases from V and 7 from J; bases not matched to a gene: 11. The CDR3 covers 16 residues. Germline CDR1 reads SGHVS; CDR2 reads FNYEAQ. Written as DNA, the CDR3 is TGTGCCAGCAGCTTAACCTATCGGACAGGGGTCGGTGGCTACACCTTC. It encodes CASSLTYRTGVGGYTF.

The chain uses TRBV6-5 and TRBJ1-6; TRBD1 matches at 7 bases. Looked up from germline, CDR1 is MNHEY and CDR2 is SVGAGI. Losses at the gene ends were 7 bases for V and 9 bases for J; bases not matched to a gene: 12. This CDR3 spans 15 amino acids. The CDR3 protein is CASTLTGNSASPLHF. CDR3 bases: TGTGCCAGCACATTGACAGGGAATAGCGCTTCACCCCTCCACTTT.

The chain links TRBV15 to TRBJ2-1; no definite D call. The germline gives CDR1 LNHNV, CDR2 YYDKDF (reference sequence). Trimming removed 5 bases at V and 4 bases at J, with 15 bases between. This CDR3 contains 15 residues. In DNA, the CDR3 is TGTGCCACCAGCGCTGACTCGTCGGGTTACAATGAGCAGTTCTTC. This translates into CATSADSSGYNEQFF.

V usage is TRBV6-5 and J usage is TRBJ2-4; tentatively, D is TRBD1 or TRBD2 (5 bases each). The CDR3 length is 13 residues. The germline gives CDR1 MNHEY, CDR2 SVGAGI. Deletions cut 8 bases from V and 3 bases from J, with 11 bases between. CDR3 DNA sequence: TGTGCCAGCGGGGCGGGTGACAAAAACATTCAGTACTTC. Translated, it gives CASGAGDKNIQYF.

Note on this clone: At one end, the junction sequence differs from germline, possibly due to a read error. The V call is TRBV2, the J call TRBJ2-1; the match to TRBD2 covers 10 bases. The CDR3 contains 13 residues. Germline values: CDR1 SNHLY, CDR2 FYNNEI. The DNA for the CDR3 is TGTGCCAGCAGTGAAAATGAGGGGACTAGCGCGGTCTTC. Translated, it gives CASSENEGTSAVF.

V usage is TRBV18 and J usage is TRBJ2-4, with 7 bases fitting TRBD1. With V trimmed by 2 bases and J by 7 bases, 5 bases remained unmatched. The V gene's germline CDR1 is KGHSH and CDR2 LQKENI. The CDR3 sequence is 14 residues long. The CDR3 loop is CASSPSGTANIQYF. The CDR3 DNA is TGTGCCAGCTCACCATCCGGGACAGCGAACATTCAGTACTTC.

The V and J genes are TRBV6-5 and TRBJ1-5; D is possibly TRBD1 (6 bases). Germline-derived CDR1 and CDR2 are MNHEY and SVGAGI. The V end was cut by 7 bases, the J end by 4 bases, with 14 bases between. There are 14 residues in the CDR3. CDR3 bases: TGTGCCAGCACCTGGGGGGCGGGGAATCAGCCCCAGCATTTT. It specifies CASTWGAGNQPQHF.

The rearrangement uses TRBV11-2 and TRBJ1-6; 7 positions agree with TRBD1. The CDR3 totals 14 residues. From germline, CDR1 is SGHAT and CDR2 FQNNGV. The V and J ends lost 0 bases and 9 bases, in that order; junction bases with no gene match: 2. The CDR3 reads CASSLETGLSPLHF. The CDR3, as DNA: TGTGCCAGCAGCTTAGAGACAGGGCTTTCACCCCTCCACTTT.

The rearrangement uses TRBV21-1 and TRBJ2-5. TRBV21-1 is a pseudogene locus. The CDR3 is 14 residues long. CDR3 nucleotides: TGTGCCAGCAGCGAACAGGACTACCAAGAGACCCAGTACTTC. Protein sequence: CASSEQDYQETQYF.

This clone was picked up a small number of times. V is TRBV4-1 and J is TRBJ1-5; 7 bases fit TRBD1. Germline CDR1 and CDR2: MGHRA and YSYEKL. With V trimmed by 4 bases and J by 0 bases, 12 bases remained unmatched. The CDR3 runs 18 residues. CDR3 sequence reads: CASSRGQVSSISNQPQHF. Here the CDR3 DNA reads TGCGCCAGCAGCCGCGGACAGGTGAGCTCCATTAGCAATCAGCCCCAGCATTTT.

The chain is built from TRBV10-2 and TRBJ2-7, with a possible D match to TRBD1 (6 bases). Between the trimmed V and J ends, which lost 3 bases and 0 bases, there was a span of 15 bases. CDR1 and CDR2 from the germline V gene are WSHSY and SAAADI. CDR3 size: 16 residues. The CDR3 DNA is TGCGCCAGCAGTGATTTAGTAGGGACAAACTCCTACGAGCAGTACTTC. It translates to CASSDLVGTNSYEQYF.

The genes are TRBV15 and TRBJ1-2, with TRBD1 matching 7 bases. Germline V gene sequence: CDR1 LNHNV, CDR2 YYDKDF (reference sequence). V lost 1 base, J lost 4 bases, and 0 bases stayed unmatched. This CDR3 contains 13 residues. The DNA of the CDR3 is TGTGCCACCAGCAGAGGGGACAGCTATGGCTACACCTTC. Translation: CATSRGDSYGYTF.

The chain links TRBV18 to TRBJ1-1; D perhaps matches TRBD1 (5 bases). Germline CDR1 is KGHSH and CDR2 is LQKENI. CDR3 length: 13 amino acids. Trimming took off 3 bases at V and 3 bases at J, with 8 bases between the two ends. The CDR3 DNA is TGTGCCAGCTCACCCTTCAGGGACACTGAAGCTTTCTTT. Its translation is CASSPFRDTEAFF.

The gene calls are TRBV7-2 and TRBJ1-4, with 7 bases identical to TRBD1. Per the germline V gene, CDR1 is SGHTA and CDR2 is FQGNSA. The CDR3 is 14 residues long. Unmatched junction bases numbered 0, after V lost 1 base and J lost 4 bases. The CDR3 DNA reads TGTGCCAGCAGCTTAGGACAGGGTAATGAAAAACTGTTTTTT. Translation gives CASSLGQGNEKLFF. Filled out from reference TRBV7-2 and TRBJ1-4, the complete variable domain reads GAGVSQSPSNKVTEKGKDVELRCDPISGHTALYWYRQSLGQGLEFLIYFQGNSAPDKSGLPSDRFSAERTGGSVSTLTIQRTQQEDSAVYLCASSLGQGNEKLFFGSGTQLSVL.

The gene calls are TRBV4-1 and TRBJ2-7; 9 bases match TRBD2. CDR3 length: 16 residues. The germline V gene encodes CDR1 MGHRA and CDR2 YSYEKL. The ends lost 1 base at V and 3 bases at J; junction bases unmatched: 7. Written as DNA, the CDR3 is TGCGCCAGCAGCCAAGGCCGCGCTAGCGGGAACTACGAGCAGTACTTC. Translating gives CASSQGRASGNYEQYF.